Included here is one T cell receptor (beta chain) sequence, with context. The antigen is unknown. The data were obtained in a study of OX40 agonist ivuxolimab in advanced cancers. TCRdb's table, derived via immunoSEQ multiplex PCR, lists solely in-frame clones and lacks some. Among some 100,000 clones listed, approximately 80% were seen once. The study, taken as a whole, reports: By week 6 at 0.1 to 3.0 mg/kg, blood CD4+ and CD8+ T cells had expanded clonally.

This receptor was obtained from an adult with an advanced solid tumor such as melanoma, head and neck, liver or kidney cancer. Sequences were derived from CD4+ or CD8+ T cells sorted from blood, sampled in a trial of the OX40 agonist ivuxolimab.

CDR3 residues: CASSLGQGFTGELFF. The CDR3 nucleotides are TGTGCCAGCAGTTTAGGACAGGGGTTCACCGGGGAGCTGTTTTTT. V gene TRBV27 combines with J gene TRBJ2-2; 9 nucleotides line up with TRBD1. The CDR3 contains 15 residues. The germline V gene has CDR1 MNHEY and CDR2 SMNVEV (reference sequence). The trim removed 2 bases at V and 4 bases at J, leaving 2 bases unmatched.